A single sample gave rise to the 8 T cell receptor beta chains below, sequenced in a study of response to subunit inactivated influenza vaccine. TCRdb called the RT-PCR reads again in MiXCR, with one record for every CDR3 protein. The repertoire consists of about 520,000 distinct CDR3 sequences, with less than 30% occurring once and the leading ten covering 1.5% to 2%. The sample was CD4+ T cells sorted from PBMCs, taken approximately 5 days after vaccination. These receptors originate from a man aged 45-65 years who received an inactivated influenza vaccine.

The rearrangement uses TRBV20-1 and TRBJ2-1, with D perhaps given as TRBD1 or TRBD2 (6 bases each). CDR1 DFQATT and CDR2 SNEGSKA come from the germline V gene (reference sequence). CDR3 length: 14 residues. V was cut by 0 bases and J by 2 bases, with 8 bases left in between. CDR3 bases: TGCAGTGCTAGAGAGGGGGGCCCCTACAATGAGCAGTTCTTC. Translating gives CSAREGGPYNEQFF.

The J gene is TRBJ2-7, the V gene TRBV20-1, with 7 bases fitting TRBD1. Germline CDR1 is DFQATT and CDR2 is SNEGSKA (reference sequence). The ends lost 1 base at V and 5 bases at J; junction bases unmatched: 5. This CDR3 has 13 amino acids. The CDR3 region is CSARGGGNDEQYF. The DNA for the CDR3 is TGCAGTGCTAGAGGAGGGGGCAACGACGAGCAGTACTTC.

CDR3 sequence: CASTSFGDYNEQFF. CDR3 nucleotide sequence: TGTGCCAGCACCTCATTCGGCGACTACAATGAGCAGTTCTTC. V gene TRBV5-6 combines with J gene TRBJ2-1; D unresolved. In germline, CDR1 is SGHDT, CDR2 YYEEEE. The CDR3 contains 14 residues. The V end lost 6 bases, the J end lost 3 bases, and 13 bases lay between the germline ends.

This clonotype showed up many times. The gene calls are TRBV3-1 and TRBJ1-1, with 8 positions matching TRBD1. V shed 3 bases, J shed 9 bases, and the junction held 9 bases outside the gene matches. Per the germline V gene, CDR1 is LGHDT and CDR2 is YNNKEL (reference sequence). The CDR3 extends over 14 amino acids. The CDR3 bases are TGTGCCAGCAGCCACCGGGACAGGCCACTCCAAGCTTTCTTT. As protein: CASSHRDRPLQAFF.

CDR3 sequence: CAIKGTSQSGELFF. The CDR3 DNA is TGTGCCATCAAGGGGACTAGCCAATCGGGGGAGCTGTTTTTT. V gene TRBV10-3 combines with J gene TRBJ2-2; 9 nucleotides match TRBD2. This CDR3 region has 14 residues. Losses at the gene ends were 7 bases for V and 8 bases for J; bases not matched to a gene: 8. Germline loops: CDR1 ENHRY, CDR2 SYGVKD.

The chain has TRBV20-1 and TRBJ1-1, with 7 bases fitting TRBD1. Germline-derived CDR1 and CDR2 are DFQATT and SNEGSKA (reference sequence). This CDR3 is 13 amino acids long. This CDR3 reads CTESGQRNTEAFF. In DNA form, the CDR3 reads TGCACCGAATCGGGACAGAGGAACACTGAAGCTTTCTTT.

The chain is built from TRBV5-1 and TRBJ2-7; TRBD2 matches at 9 bases. Per germline, CDR1 SGHRS and CDR2 YFSETQ. The CDR3 contains 14 residues. V shed 6 bases, J shed 3 bases, and the junction held 7 bases outside the gene matches. CDR3 in amino acids: CASTPSGGFYEQYF. The CDR3 DNA reads TGCGCCAGCACTCCCAGCGGGGGGTTCTACGAGCAGTACTTC.

The chain combines TRBV28 with TRBJ1-5, with 9 bases lining up with TRBD1. Per germline, CDR1 MDHEN and CDR2 SYDVKM. The CDR3 consists of 16 residues. Trimming removed 5 bases from V and 7 bases from J; junction bases left unmatched: 12. In DNA form, the CDR3 reads TGTGCCAGCAGTCCCGACCCGACAGGGGGTCGGCAGCCCCAGCATTTT. It encodes CASSPDPTGGRQPQHF.